This T cell receptor (beta chain) was captured in a study of cytomegalovirus exposure and HLA in healthy donors. Of note for this clone: What it recognizes is unknown.

The PCR ran on 60 Vbeta and 13 Jbeta primers. Clones were sequenced by immunoSEQ multiplex PCR, and TCRdb holds only the in-frame ones, with some missing. In all, the sample yields tens of thousands of clones. Germline lookup yields CDR1 SGHRS and CDR2 YFSETQ. Trimming removed 0 bases at V and 0 bases at J, with 13 bases between. The CDR3 has 16 amino acids. Study-wide findings and caveats: The listing of fewer than 200 TCR beta chains classed them as cytomegalovirus-associated. Later on, a genetic analysis was performed. It linked a missense variant in DCLRE1C with V- and J-gene trimming of TCR beta.

Sequenced input: PBMCs. V gene TRBV5-1 combines with J gene TRBJ2-7, with D unresolved. The receptor comes from a man between 18 and 29 years old in good health and CMV-seropositive. In DNA, the CDR3 is TGCGCCAGCAGCTTGGAACCGGAGACCTTCTCCTACGAGCAGTACTTC. Translation gives CASSLEPETFSYEQYF.